The text below deals with one TCR beta chain. Its antigen is not yet known. Base quality data are lacking; no much larger clone is found one base away. What this sample's time point label stands for: cycle 4 day 1 (C4D1), after less than 7 weeks of nivolumab. Every trial patient had relapsed after autologous stem cell transplantation, and cohorts A, B and C differed in prior brentuximab vedotin exposure. A total of over 55 patients with relapsed/refractory classical Hodgkin lymphoma made up the trial cohort, and each patient's best overall response was complete response, partial response or progressive disease. Trial patients were treated with single-agent nivolumab in the multi-cohort phase II CheckMate 205 trial. An independent review committee assessed best overall response by applying the 2007 International Working Group response criteria. PBMCs from the trial were collected at three points: immediately before nivolumab initiation (C1D1), and during therapy at cycle 2 day 1 and cycle 4 day 1. Peripheral blood was collected in 8 mL Vacutainer Cell Preparation Tubes, from which PBMCs were isolated by centrifugation and then cryopreserved.

Counted from cysteine to phenylalanine, this CDR3 has 16 amino acids. The retained sequence is limited to the CDR3, 48 bases, with the frame set at the first base. Reading the germline V gene gives CDR1 SQVTM and CDR2 ANQGSEA. V lost 3 bases and J lost 0 bases, and the count of bases not matched to a germline gene is 7. The data derive from a study of PD-1 blockade in classical Hodgkin lymphoma (dated by TCRdb to 2018 to 2020). Broadly, across the study: Nivolumab dosing was 3 mg/kg intravenously every 2 weeks, continuing until either disease progression or unacceptable toxicity. The study used TCR beta sequencing and CyTOF to define a peripheral blood immune signature of response to PD-1 blockade in classical Hodgkin lymphoma.

The Qiagen DNeasy kit was used to extract genomic DNA both from unsorted PBMCs and from the negatively selected CD4+ and CD8+ fractions. TCR beta CDR3 regions were amplified by immunoSEQ multiplex PCR using primers annealing to V and J segments. Amplification bias was minimized using a synthetic immune receptor repertoire, and residual bias was removed computationally after sequencing. The authors processed their data as follows. Custom Python scripts were used to quantify repertoire diversity as the Shannon entropy index. The unsorted, CD4+ and CD8+ repertoires were each analyzed separately, with the exception of combined analyses, where CD4+ and CD8+ sequences were merged in silico. Clonal expansion was defined as a frequency increase of at least 2-fold after treatment compared with C1D1, and clones undetected at baseline were assigned a pseudocount of 0.5. Clones with 0 or 1 copy at C1D1 were classified as singleton clones, and clones with 2 or more copies were classified as non-singleton clones. Clones expanded in unsorted samples were labelled as CD4+, CD8+ or unknown by matching protein sequences in sorted samples from the same patient. Wilcoxon tests were applied to paired samples to test diversity changes from C1D1 to C4D1. TCRdb took over this immuneACCESS table, retaining in-frame rearrangements with V and J assigned. Such tables are incomplete; in checked studies, under half of the missing clones stem from an unresolved V gene, and the remainder is unexplained. That table supplies the V and J calls and clone size; D and trimming were determined from the DNA. The sample records about 110,000 clones, more than 70% of which are singletons. Under 20% of the sample is in the top ten clones.

Study-level results and caveats: A significant rise by C4D1 was seen in CD4+ but not CD8+ TCR diversity (p=0.0027 vs p=0.16), with the rise being most apparent in complete responders (p=0.02). Baseline diversity similar to that of newly diagnosed patients was observed in trial patients achieving complete response, whereas significantly lower diversity was observed in partial responders and progressors. The study covered only a single clinical trial cohort, and the causes of the repertoire differences, possibly disease activity or prior therapy, were still not defined. Lower diversity was observed in patients in whom nivolumab was started less than 1 year after ASCT, and these patients were excluded from later analyses so that confounding by immune reconstitution would be avoided. Baseline TCR diversity was reported to be lower in newly diagnosed patients than in healthy donors and to be lower still in relapsed/refractory patients.

In this chain, TRBV29-1 is recombined with TRBJ2-2, with 7 middle bases fitting TRBD1. The sample here was peripheral blood mononuclear cells (PBMCs), taken before the fourth cycle of nivolumab. This TCR was sampled from a human donor with classical Hodgkin lymphoma. This receptor has the CDR3 CSVEGRQGTNTGELFF. The DNA sequence follows: TGCAGCGTTGAGGGACGACAGGGCACGAACACCGGGGAGCTGTTTTTT.